The next 2 T cell receptor beta chains were all read from a single sample in a study of blood T cell repertoires in COVID-19. Repertoires were generated with immunoSEQ multiplex PCR, while TCRdb's copy carries only in-frame clones and drops some. The repertoire holds 330,000 or so clones, with over 75% as singletons. The sample was PBMCs or T cells enriched from blood (not recorded which). Every receptor here comes from a man aged 40-50 years in a cohort exposed to, infected with or recovered from COVID-19 (not recorded which).

The V call is TRBV10-3, the J call TRBJ1-5; maybe TRBD1 (5 bases). Trimming took 3 bases from V and 7 from J, leaving 13 bases between them. The CDR3 is made up of 14 amino acids. Germline CDR1 is ENHRY and CDR2 is SYGVKD. This CDR3 is CAISDKRQTQPQHF. The CDR3, as DNA: TGTGCCATCAGTGACAAACGACAGACCCAGCCCCAGCATTTT.

The chain couples TRBV30 to TRBJ1-2; D is unclear. This CDR3 comprises 13 residues. Germline V lookup: CDR1 GTSNPN, CDR2 SVGIG (reference sequence). V lost 8 bases and J 2 bases, leaving 15 bases between the germline ends. The CDR3, as DNA: TGTGCCCGTCGTACCGGGAACAACTATGGCTACACCTTC. This encodes CARRTGNNYGYTF.